This TCR beta chain was retrieved from a study of cytomegalovirus exposure and HLA in healthy donors. Primers included in the PCR were 60 Vbeta and 13 Jbeta primers. Measured with immunoSEQ multiplex PCR; TCRdb has only the in-frame clones, and not every one. The sample has 200,000 to 250,000 clones. Between the trimmed V and J ends, which lost 1 base and 1 base, there was a span of 5 bases. The V gene's germline CDR1 is SGHVS and CDR2 FNYEAQ. The CDR3 runs 14 residues. To note about this clone: Its specificity is not known.

The study's findings and limits: HLA alleles showed associations with 16,951 TCR beta sequences in a later analysis, at a 0.05 false discovery rate. Cytomegalovirus association was listed for around 170 TCR beta chains. A missense variant in DCLRE1C was later tied to TCR beta V- and J-gene trimming.

The receptor was derived from a girl aged 2 to 10 in good health and CMV-seropositive. The sample taken for sequencing was PBMCs. The chain combines TRBV7-6 with TRBJ1-5, with unresolved D. The CDR3 reads CASSLGPSNQPQHF. Written as DNA, the CDR3 is TGTGCCAGCAGCTTAGGTCCAAGCAATCAGCCCCAGCATTTT.